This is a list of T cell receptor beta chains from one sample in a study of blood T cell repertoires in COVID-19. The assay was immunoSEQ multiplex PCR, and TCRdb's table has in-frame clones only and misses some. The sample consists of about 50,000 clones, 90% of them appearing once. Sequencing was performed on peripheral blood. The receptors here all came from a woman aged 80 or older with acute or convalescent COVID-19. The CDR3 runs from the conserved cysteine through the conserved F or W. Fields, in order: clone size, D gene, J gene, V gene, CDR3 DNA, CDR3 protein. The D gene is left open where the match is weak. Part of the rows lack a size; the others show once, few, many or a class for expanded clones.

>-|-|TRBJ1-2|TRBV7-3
TGTGCCAGCAGCTTACCGGGGAACTATGGCTACACCTTC
CASSLPGNYGYTF
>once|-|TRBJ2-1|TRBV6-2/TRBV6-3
TGTGCCAGCAGCACTTTCACCGGCTCCTACAATGAGCAGTTCTTC
CASSTFTGSYNEQFF
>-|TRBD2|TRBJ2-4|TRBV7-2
TGTGCCAGCAGCTATGGGGGGGGATGGGCCAAAAACATTCAGTACTTC
CASSYGGGWAKNIQYF
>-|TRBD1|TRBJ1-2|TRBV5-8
TGTGCCAGCATCACACGTGGACAGGGCTGGTTCTATGGCTACACCTTC
CASITRGQGWFYGYTF
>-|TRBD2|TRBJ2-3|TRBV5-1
TGCGCCAGCAGCTTGTGGGAGGGGAATATAGATACGCAGTATTTT
CASSLWEGNIDTQYF
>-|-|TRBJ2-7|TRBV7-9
TGTGCCAGCAGTTCGAATTGGGGCAGATCCTACGAGCAGTACTTC
CASSSNWGRSYEQYF
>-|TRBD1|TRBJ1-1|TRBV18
TGTGCCAGCTCACCACCCGGGACAGGGATGAACACTGAAGCTTTCTTT
CASSPPGTGMNTEAFF
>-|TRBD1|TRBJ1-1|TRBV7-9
TGTGCCAGCAGCTCTAGCCGGGACAGGGTGGAGAACACTGAAGCTTTCTTT
CASSSSRDRVENTEAFF
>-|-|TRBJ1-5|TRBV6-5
TGTGCCAGCAGAGCGGGTCTGAGACAGCCCCAGCATTTT
CASRAGLRQPQHF
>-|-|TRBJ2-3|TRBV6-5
TGTGCCAGCAGTTACCGTCCTAGCGTAGACACAGATACGCAGTATTTT
CASSYRPSVDTDTQYF
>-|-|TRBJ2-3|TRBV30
TGTGCCTGGACCCAGACAGGAATTACAGATACGCAGTATTTT
CAWTQTGITDTQYF
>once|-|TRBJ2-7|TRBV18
TGTGCCAGCTCACCCGACAGGAAATACGAGCAGTACTTC
CASSPDRKYEQYF
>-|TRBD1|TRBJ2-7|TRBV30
TGTGCCTGGGGGGGCGGACAGGGGGACTACGAGCAGTACTTC
CAWGGGQGDYEQYF
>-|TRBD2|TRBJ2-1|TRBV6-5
TGTGCCAGCAGAGATAGCGGGTCCCTAAATGAGCAGTTCTTC
CASRDSGSLNEQFF
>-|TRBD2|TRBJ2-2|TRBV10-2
TGCGCCAGCAGTGAGGGCTTAGCGGGAGGGCTTGGGGAGCTGTTTTTT
CASSEGLAGGLGELFF
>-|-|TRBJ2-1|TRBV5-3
TGTGCCAGAAGCGCACTCTTTAGCAGGGGGGCACACAATGAGCAGTTCTTC
CARSALFSRGAHNEQFF
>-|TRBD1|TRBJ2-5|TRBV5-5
TGTGCCAGCAGCATGTGGACAGGGATTGATCGGGAGACCCAGTACTTC
CASSMWTGIDRETQYF
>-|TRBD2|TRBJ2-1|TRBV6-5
TGTGCCAGCAGTTACTCGGCTAGCGGGAGGAATGAGCAGTTCTTC
CASSYSASGRNEQFF
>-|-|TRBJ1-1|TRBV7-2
TGTGCCAGCAGCTTAGCTGGAGGGACGAACACTGAAGCTTTCTTT
CASSLAGGTNTEAFF
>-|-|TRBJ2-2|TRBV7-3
TGTGCCAGCAACGCAGGGGATCGAGACACCGGGGAGCTGTTTTTT
CASNAGDRDTGELFF
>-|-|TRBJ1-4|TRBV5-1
TGCGCCAGCAAATTGGGGGGGAACGCTAATGAAAAACTGTTTTTT
CASKLGGNANEKLFF
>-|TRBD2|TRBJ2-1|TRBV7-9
TGTGCCAGCAGCCCGCGGACTAGCGTCTACAATGAGCAGTTCTTC
CASSPRTSVYNEQFF
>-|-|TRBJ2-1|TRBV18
TGTGCCAGCTCATTTTTGGCGACTTCCTACAATGAGCAGTTCTTC
CASSFLATSYNEQFF
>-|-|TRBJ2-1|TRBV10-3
TGTGCCATCAACTTCGGACAGAACAATGAGCAGTTCTTC
CAINFGQNNEQFF
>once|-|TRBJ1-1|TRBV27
TGTGCCAGCAAATTAGCCGGGGGGTCTGAAGCTTTCTTT
CASKLAGGSEAFF
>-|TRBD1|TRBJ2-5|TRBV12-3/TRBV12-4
TGTGCTTCCTCAGGGGGAGCGGTAGAGACCCAGTACTTC
CASSGGAVETQYF
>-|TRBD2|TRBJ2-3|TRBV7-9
TGTGCCAGCAGCTTAGGGACTAGCCGACTCCACAGGGATACGCAGTATTTT
CASSLGTSRLHRDTQYF
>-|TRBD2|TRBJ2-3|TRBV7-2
TGTGCCAGCAGCGCCGGACTAGCGGCCACAGATACGCAGTATTTT
CASSAGLAATDTQYF
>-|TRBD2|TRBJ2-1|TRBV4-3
TGCGCCAGCAGCCAAGAGAGTACTAGCGGTTGGAATGAGCAGTTCTTC
CASSQESTSGWNEQFF
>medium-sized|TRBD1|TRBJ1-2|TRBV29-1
TGCAGCGTGGCCCGGGACAGGGGGTTCGGGGGCTACACCTTC
CSVARDRGFGGYTF
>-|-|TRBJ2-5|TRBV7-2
TGTGCCAGCAGCTTAAGGGGCCAAGAGACCCAGTACTTC
CASSLRGQETQYF
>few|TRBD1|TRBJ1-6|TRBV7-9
TGTGCCTCAAGGCAGGGGGCGAATTCACCCCTCCACTTT
CASRQGANSPLHF
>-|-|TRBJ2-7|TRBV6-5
TGTGCCAGCAGGCTGATGGACAGTGGCTACGAGCAGTACTTC
CASRLMDSGYEQYF
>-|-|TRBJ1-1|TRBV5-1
TGCGCCAGCAGCTTAGTGATGGCAAACACTGAAGCTTTCTTT
CASSLVMANTEAFF
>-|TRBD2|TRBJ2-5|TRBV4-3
TGCGCCAGCAGCCAAGATCCTACTAGCGGGAGACCCCAAGAGACCCAGTACTTC
CASSQDPTSGRPQETQYF